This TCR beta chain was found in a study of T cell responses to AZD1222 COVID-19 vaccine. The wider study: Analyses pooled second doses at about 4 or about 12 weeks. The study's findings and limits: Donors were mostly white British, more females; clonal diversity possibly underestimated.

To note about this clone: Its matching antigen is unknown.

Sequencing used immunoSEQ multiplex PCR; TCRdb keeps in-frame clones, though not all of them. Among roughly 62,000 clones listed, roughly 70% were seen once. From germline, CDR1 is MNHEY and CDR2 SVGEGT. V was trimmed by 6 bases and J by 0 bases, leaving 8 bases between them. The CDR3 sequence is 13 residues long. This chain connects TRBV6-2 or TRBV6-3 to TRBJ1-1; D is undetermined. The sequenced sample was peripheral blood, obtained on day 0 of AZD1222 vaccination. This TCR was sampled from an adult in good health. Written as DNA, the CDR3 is TGTGCCAGCAGCTCCAACCTGAACACTGAAGCTTTCTTT. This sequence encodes CASSSNLNTEAFF.